This TCR beta chain was documented in a study of identical twins. Study-level findings and limits: Insertions were fewer in abundant cord blood beta clonotypes, whereas memory repertoires showed none of this pattern. When twins shared out-of-frame alpha sequences, those sequences had excess low generation probability.

A universal primer site was created by template switching, with the cDNA bearing unique molecular identifiers. TCRdb ran MiXCR on the 5' RACE reads and lists one entry per CDR3 protein. This table has around 1.7 million distinct CDR3 sequences, roughly 35% appearing once. The CDR3 sequence is 14 residues long. V lost 4 bases to trimming and J lost 5 bases; unmatched junction nucleotides: 7. A note on this clonotype: Its cognate antigen is unknown.

Specimen: cord blood. This chain uses TRBV12-3 or TRBV12-4 with TRBJ1-1, with TRBD1 matching over 7 bases. The receptor's source is a newborn girl in good health. CDR3 residues: CASSSHRDRTEAFF. The CDR3 nucleotides read TGTGCCAGCAGTTCCCACCGGGACAGAACTGAAGCTTTCTTT.